The entry below describes one T cell receptor beta chain. Produced via immunoSEQ multiplex PCR; TCRdb's table is partial and in-frame only. The top ten hold roughly 3.9% of the sample, which has 80,000 to 100,000 clones, about 74% seen once. The data were obtained in a study of blood T cell repertoires in COVID-19. As for the study in general: Spain, Italy and the United States supplied samples that represented acute and convalescent COVID-19.

Germline lookup yields CDR1 MDHEN and CDR2 SYDVKM. V shed 6 bases and J 5 bases; nucleotides not matched to a gene: 7. This CDR3 is built from 14 residues. Enrolment of Seattle patients took place during active infection, and they were followed longitudinally. The receptor was isolated from a man aged 65-85 years with COVID-19, enrolled during active disease. The sequencing sample was made of peripheral blood. J is TRBJ2-7 and V is TRBV28, with 10 bases fitting TRBD2. The CDR3 loop is CASRPSGSSNEQYF. In DNA form, the CDR3 reads TGTGCCAGCAGACCTAGCGGGAGCAGCAACGAGCAGTACTTC.